Presented here are 5 T cell receptor beta chains from one specimen sequenced in a study of technical replicates of blood from four donors. This table comes from immunoSEQ multiplex PCR, and its TCRdb copy is limited to in-frame clones, with some not included. Here the sample spans roughly 79,000 clones, 85% to 95% being singletons. Sequenced sample: T cells isolated from PBMCs. These receptors all stem from a human donor in good health.

The chain is built from TRBV7-9 and TRBJ2-1; 9 bases fit TRBD2. The CDR3 spans 16 residues. The V and J ends lost 2 bases and 5 bases, in that order; junction bases with no gene match: 7. Germline-derived CDR1 and CDR2 are SEHNR and FQNEAQ (reference sequence). This CDR3 reads CASSLKSSGTHNEQFF. The CDR3 coding sequence is TGTGCCAGCAGCTTAAAGTCTAGCGGGACCCACAATGAGCAGTTCTTC.

The V gene is TRBV27, the J gene TRBJ2-7, with D possibly TRBD1 on 6 matching bases. The CDR3 covers 14 residues. With 3 bases removed from V and 0 bases from J, the gap between germline ends came to 9 bases. The V gene's germline CDR1 is MNHEY and CDR2 SMNVEV (reference sequence). The CDR3 DNA is TGTGCCAGCAGTTTCCGGACAGCCTCCTACGAGCAGTACTTC. This translates into CASSFRTASYEQYF.

The gene calls are TRBV20-1 and TRBJ2-1, with D perhaps TRBD2 (5 bases). Germline V lookup: CDR1 DFQATT, CDR2 SNEGSKA (reference sequence). V was shortened by 4 bases and J by 9 bases, with 7 bases between the two germline ends. This CDR3 spans 10 amino acids. The CDR3 is CSATGIEQFF. DNA of the CDR3: TGCAGTGCTACCGGGATTGAGCAGTTCTTC.

The rearrangement uses TRBV5-6 and TRBJ2-5; TRBD1 matches 7 bases. CDR1 and CDR2 from the germline V gene are SGHDT and YYEEEE. J lost 4 bases, V lost 1 base, and 7 bases had no gene match. The CDR3 extends over 15 amino acids. The CDR3, as DNA: TGTGCCAGCAGCTTGCGACAGGGCCCTGGAGAGACCCAGTACTTC. Its protein is CASSLRQGPGETQYF.

The V gene is TRBV11-2, the J gene TRBJ2-3, with TRBD2 matching over 9 bases. The CDR3 is made up of 15 amino acids. The V gene's germline CDR1 is SGHAT and CDR2 FQNNGV. Unmatched junction bases numbered 6, after V lost 2 bases and J lost 6 bases. CDR3 sequence (DNA): TGTGCCAGCAGCTTATTAGCGGGAGCGTGGGATACGCAGTATTTT. This gives the protein CASSLLAGAWDTQYF.